The TCR beta chain under discussion was sequenced for a study of neurological immune-mediated disorders. Between the trimmed V and J ends, which lost 5 bases and 3 bases, there was a span of 15 bases. Per the germline V gene, CDR1 is SGHTA and CDR2 is FQGNSA. The length of the CDR3 is 15 residues. Points from the study as a whole: In HTLV-1-associated myelopathy, TCR clonal expansion was greatest, whereas multiple sclerosis had the least, falling below healthy controls. Subjects shared no identical expanded-clone CDR3 amino acid sequences, suggesting private TCR-beta repertoires in all groups.

The cDNA was synthesized by means of template-switch 5'RACE, which was carried out with 10-nucleotide random UMIs. MiXCR, applied by TCRdb to the 5' RACE reads, yields one record per CDR3 protein. The table has 26,000 or so distinct CDR3 sequences, 21% seen once; the top ten hold roughly 16%. This clonotype was recorded many times. Its antigen is unidentified. Specimen: PBMCs. This clonotype originated in an older woman in good health. The chain employs TRBV7-2 and TRBJ2-3; D is unresolved. The DNA of the CDR3 is TGTGCCAGCAGCCAAGGCGTTTTGAATACAGATACGCAGTATTTT. Its translation: CASSQGVLNTDTQYF.